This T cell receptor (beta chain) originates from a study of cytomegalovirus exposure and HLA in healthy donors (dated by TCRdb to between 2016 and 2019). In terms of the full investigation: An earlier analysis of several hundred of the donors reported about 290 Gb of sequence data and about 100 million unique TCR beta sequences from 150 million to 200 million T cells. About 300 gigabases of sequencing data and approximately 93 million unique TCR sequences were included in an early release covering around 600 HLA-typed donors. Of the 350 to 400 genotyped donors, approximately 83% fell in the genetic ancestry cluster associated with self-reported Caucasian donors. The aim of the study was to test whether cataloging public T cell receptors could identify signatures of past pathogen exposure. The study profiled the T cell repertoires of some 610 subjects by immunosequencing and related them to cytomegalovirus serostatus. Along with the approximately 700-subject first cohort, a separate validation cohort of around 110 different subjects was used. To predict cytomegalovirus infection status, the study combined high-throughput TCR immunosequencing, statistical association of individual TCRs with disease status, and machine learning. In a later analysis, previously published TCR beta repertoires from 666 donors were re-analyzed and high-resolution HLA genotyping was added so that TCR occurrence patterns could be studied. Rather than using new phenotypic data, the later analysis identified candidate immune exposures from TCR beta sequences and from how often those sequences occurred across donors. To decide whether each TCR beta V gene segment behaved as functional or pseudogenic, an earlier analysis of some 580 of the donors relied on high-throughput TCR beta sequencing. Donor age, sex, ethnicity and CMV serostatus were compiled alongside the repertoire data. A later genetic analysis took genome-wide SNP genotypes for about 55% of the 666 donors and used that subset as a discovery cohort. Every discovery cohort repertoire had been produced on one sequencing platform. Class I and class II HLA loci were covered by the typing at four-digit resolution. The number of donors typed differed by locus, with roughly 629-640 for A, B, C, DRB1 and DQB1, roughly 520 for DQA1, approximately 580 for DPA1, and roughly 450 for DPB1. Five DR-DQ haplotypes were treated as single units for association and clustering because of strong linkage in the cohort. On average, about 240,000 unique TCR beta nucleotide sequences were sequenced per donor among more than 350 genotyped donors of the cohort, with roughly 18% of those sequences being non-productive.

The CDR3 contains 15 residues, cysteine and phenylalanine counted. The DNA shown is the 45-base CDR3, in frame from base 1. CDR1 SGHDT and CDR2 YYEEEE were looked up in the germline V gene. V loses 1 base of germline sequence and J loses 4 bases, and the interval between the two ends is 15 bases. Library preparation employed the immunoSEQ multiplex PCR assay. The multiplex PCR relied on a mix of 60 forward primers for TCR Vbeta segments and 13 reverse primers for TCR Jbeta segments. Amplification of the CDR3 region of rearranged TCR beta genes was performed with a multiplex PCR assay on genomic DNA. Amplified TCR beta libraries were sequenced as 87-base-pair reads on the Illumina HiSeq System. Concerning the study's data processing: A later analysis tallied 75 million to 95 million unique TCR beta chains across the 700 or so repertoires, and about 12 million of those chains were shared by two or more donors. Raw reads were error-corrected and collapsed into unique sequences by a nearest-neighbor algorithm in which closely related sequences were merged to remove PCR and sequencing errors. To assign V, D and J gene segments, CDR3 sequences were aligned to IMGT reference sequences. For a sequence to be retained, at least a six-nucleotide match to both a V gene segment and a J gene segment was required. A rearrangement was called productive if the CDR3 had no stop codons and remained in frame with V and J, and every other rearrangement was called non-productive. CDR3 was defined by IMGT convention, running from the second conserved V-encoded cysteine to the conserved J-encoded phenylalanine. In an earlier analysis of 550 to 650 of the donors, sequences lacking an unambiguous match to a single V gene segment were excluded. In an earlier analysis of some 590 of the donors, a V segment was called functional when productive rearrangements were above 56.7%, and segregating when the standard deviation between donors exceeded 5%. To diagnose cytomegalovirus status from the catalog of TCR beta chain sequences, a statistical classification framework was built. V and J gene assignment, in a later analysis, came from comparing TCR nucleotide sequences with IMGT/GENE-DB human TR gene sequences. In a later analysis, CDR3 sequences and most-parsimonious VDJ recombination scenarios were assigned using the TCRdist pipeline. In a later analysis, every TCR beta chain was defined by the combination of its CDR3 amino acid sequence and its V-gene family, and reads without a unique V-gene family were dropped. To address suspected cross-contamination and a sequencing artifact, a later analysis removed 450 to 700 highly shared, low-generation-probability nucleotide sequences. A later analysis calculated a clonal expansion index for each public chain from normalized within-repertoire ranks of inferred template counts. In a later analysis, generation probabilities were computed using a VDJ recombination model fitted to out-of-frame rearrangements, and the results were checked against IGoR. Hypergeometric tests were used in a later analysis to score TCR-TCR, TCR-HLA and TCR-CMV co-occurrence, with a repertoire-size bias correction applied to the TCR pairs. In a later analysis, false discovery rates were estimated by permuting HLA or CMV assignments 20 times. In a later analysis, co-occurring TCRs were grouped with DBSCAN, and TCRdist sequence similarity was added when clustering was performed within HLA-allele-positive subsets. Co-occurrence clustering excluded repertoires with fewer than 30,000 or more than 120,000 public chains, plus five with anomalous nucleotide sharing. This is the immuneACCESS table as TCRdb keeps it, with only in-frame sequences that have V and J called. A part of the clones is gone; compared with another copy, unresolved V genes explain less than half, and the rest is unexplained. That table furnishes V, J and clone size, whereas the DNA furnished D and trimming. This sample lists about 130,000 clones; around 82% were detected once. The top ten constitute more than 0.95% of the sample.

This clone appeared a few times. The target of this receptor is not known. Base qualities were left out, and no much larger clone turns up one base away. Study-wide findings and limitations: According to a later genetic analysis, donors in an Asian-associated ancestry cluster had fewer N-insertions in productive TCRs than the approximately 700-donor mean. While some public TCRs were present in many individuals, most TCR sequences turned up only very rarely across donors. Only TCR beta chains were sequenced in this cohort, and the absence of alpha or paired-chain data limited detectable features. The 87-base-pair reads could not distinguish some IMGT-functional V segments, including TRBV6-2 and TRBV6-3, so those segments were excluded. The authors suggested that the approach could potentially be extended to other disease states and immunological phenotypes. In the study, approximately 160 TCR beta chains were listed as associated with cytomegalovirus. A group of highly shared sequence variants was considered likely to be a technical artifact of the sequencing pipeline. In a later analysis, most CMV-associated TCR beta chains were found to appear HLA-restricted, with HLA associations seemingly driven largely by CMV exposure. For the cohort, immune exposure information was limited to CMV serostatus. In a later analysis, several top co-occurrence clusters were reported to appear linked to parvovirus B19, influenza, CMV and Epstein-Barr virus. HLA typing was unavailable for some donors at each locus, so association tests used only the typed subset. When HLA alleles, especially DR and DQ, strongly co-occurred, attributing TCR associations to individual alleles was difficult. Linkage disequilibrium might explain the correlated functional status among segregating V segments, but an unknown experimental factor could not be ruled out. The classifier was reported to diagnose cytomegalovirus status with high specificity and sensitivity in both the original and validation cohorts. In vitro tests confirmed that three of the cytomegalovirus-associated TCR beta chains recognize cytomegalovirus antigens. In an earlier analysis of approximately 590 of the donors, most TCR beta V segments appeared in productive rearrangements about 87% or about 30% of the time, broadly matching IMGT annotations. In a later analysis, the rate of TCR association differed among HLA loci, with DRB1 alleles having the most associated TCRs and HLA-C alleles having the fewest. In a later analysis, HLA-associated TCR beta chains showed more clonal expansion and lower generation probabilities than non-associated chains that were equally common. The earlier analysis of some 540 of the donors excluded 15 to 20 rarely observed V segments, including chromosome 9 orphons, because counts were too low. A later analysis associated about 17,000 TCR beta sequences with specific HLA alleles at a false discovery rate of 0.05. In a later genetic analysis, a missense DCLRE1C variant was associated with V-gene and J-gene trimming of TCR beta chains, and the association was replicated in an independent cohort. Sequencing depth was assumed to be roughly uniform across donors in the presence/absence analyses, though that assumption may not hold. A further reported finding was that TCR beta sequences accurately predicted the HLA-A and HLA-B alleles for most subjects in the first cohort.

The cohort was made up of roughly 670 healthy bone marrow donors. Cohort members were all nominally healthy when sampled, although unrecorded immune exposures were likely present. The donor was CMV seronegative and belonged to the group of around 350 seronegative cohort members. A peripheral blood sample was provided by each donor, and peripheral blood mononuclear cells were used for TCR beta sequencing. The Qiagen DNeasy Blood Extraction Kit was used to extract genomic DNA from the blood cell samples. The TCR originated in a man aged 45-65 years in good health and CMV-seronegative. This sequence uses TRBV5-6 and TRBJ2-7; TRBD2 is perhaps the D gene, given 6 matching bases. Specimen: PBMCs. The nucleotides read TGTGCCAGCAGCTTGACTCGGGGGATTGGTTACGAGCAGTACTTC. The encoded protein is CASSLTRGIGYEQYF. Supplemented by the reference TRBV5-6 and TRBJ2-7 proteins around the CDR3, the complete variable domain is DAGVTQSPTHLIKTRGQQVTLRCSPKSGHDTVSWYQQALGQGPQFIFQYYEEEERQRGNFPDRFSGHQFPNYSSELNVNALLLGDSALYLCASSLTRGIGYEQYFGPGTRLTVT.